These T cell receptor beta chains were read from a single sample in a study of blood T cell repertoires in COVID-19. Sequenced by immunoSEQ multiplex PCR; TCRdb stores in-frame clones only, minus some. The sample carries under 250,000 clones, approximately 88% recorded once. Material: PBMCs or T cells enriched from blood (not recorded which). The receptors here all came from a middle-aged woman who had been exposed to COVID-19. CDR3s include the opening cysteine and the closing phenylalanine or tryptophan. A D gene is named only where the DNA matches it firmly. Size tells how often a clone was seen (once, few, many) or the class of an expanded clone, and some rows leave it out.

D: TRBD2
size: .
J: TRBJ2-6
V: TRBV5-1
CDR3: CASSSGLAGLSGANVLTF
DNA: TGCGCCAGCAGCTCTGGACTAGCGGGCCTCTCTGGGGCCAACGTCCTGACTTTC

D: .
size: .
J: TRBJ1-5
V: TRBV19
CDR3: CASSFTGGQSGRYQPQHF
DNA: TGTGCCAGTAGTTTCACCGGCGGACAGTCCGGGCGATATCAGCCCCAGCATTTT

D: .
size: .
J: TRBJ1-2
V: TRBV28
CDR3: CASKTAGARDGYTF
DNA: TGTGCCAGCAAGACCGCGGGGGCCCGCGATGGCTACACCTTC

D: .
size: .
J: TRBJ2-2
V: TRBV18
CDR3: CASSPRSARAGELFF
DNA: TGTGCCAGCTCACCACGCTCCGCCAGGGCCGGGGAGCTGTTTTTT

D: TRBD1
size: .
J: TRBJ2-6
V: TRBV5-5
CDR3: CASSLGVGTASGANVLTF
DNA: TGTGCCAGCAGCTTGGGGGTCGGGACAGCCTCTGGGGCCAACGTCCTGACTTTC

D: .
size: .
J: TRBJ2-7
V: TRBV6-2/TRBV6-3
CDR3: CASSRWTVAYEQYF
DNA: TGTGCCAGCAGCCGATGGACAGTTGCCTACGAGCAGTACTTC

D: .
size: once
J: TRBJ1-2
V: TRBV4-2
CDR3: CASSQEFQDYGYTF
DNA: TGTGCCAGCAGCCAAGAATTTCAGGACTATGGCTACACCTTC

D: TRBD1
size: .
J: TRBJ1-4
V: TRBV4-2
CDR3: CASSQATGANEKLFF
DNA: TGTGCCAGCAGCCAAGCAACAGGGGCAAATGAAAAACTGTTTTTT

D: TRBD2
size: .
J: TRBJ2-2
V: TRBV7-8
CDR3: CASSTLAGVTPSGELFF
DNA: TGTGCCAGCAGCACCTTAGCGGGGGTTACCCCCTCAGGGGAGCTGTTTTTT

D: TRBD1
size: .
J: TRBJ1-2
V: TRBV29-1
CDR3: CSAPDVPGQGPGDGYTF
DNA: TGCAGCGCCCCAGACGTCCCGGGACAGGGCCCTGGGGATGGCTACACCTTC

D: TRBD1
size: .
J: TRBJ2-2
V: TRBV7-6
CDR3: CASSLFQGAAGELFF
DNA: TGTGCCAGCAGCTTATTTCAGGGGGCCGCCGGGGAGCTGTTTTTT

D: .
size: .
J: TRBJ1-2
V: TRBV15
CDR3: CATSRDRDRGGYTF
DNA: TGTGCCACCAGCAGAGATAGGGATCGAGGGGGCTACACCTTC

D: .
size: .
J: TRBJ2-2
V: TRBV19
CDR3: CASSIYSGTGELFF
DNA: TGTGCCAGTAGTATCTACAGTGGGACCGGGGAGCTGTTTTTT

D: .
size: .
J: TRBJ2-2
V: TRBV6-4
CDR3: CASSTGFTGELFF
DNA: TGTGCCAGCAGCACAGGGTTCACCGGGGAGCTGTTTTTT

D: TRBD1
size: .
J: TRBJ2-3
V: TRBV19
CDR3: CASGDRGTDTQYF
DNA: TGTGCCAGCGGGGACAGGGGAACAGATACGCAGTATTTT

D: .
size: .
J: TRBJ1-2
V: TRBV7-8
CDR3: CASSLGWAYGYTF
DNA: TGTGCCAGCAGCTTAGGTTGGGCCTATGGCTACACCTTC

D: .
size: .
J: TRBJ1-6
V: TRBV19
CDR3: CASSIVRQSNSPLHF
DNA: TGTGCCAGTAGTATAGTGAGACAATCAAATTCACCCCTCCACTTT

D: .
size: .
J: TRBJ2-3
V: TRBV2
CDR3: CASIWGGGTDTQYF
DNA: TGTGCCAGCATTTGGGGCGGGGGCACAGATACGCAGTATTTT

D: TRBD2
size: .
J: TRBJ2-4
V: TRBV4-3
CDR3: CASSQNVLAGGKNIQYF
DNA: TGCGCCAGCAGCCAAAACGTATTAGCGGGAGGGAAAAACATTCAGTACTTC

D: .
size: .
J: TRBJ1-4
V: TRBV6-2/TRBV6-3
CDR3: CASSYSEDGGSNEKLFF
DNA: TGTGCCAGCAGTTACTCGGAGGACGGAGGATCGAATGAAAAACTGTTTTTT

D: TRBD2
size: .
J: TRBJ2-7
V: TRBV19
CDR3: CASTPSGGKYEQYF
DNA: TGTGCCAGTACCCCTAGCGGGGGAAAGTACGAGCAGTACTTC

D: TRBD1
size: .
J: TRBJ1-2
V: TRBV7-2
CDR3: CASSTRPPRGEINYGYTF
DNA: TGTGCCAGCAGCACCCGCCCACCCAGGGGGGAAATTAACTATGGCTACACCTTC

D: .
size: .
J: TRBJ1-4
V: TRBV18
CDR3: CASSPSQGRDEKLFF
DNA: TGTGCCAGCTCACCCTCTCAGGGGCGCGATGAAAAACTGTTTTTT

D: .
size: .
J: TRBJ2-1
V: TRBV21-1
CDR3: CASSRPTGTPPSYNEQFF
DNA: TGTGCCAGCAGCAGACCGACAGGCACACCCCCCTCCTACAATGAGCAGTTCTTC

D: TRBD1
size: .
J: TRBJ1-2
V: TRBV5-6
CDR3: CASSGWTGYYGYTF
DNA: TGTGCCAGCAGCGGGTGGACAGGGTACTATGGCTACACCTTC

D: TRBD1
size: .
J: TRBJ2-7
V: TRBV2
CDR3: CASRGTGPNYEQYF
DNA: TGTGCCAGCAGGGGGACAGGGCCAAACTACGAGCAGTACTTC

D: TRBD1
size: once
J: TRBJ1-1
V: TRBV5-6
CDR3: CASSPRDRSYTEAFF
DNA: TGTGCCAGCAGCCCCCGGGACAGATCCTACACTGAAGCTTTCTTT

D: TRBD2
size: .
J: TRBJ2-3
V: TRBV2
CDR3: CASRPSGGSDTQYF
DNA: TGTGCCAGCAGGCCTAGCGGGGGATCGGATACGCAGTATTTT

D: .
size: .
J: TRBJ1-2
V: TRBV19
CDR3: CASSTWGVGSAF
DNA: .

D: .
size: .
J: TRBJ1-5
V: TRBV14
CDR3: CASSQETVWNQPQHF
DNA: TGTGCCAGCAGCCAAGAGACAGTTTGGAATCAGCCCCAGCATTTT

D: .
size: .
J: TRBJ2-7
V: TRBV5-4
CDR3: CASSSSGNTYEQYF
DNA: TGTGCCAGCAGCTCGTCAGGGAATACCTACGAGCAGTACTTC

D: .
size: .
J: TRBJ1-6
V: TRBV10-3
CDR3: CAIKLQAGANSPLHF
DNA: TGTGCCATCAAACTCCAGGCAGGGGCAAATTCACCCCTCCACTTT

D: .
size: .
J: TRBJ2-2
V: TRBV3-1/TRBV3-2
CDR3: CASSQDQRVTGELFF
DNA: TGTGCCAGCAGCCAAGATCAGCGGGTTACCGGGGAGCTGTTTTTT

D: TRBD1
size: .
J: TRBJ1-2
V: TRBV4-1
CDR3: CASSQVGQEGYTF
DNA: TGCGCCAGCAGCCAAGTGGGACAGGAGGGCTACACCTTC

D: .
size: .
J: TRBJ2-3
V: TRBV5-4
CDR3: CASGLGAWDTQYF
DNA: TGTGCCAGCGGACTGGGGGCTTGGGATACGCAGTATTTT

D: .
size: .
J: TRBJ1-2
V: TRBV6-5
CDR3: CASSYSAGAGYGYTF
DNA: TGTGCCAGCAGTTACTCAGCAGGGGCGGGTTATGGCTACACCTTC

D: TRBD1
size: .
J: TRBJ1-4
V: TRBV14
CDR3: CASRGTGPNEKLFF
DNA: TGTGCCAGCAGGGGGACAGGTCCTAATGAAAAACTGTTTTTT

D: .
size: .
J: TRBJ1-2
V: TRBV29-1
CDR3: CSVATRDTGDTF
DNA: TGCAGCGTCGCAACAAGGGACACCGGGGACACCTTC

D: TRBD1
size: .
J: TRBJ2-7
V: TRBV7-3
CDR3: CASSPNRARGRGEQYF
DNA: TGTGCCAGCAGCCCGAACCGGGCCAGGGGGCGAGGCGAGCAGTACTTC

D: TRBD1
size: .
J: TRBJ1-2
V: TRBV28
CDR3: CASSTGTGRSYGYTF
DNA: TGTGCCAGCAGCACGGGGACAGGGCGGTCTTATGGCTACACCTTC

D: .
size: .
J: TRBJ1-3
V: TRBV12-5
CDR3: CASGLGQSAGNTIYF
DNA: TGTGCTAGTGGCTTAGGACAAAGTGCTGGAAACACCATATATTTT

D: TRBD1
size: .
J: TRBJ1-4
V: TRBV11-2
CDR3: CASSLRGTVGNEKLFF
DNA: TGTGCCAGCAGCTTAAGAGGGACAGTGGGCAACGAAAAACTGTTTTTT

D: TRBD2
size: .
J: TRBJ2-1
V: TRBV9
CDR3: CASSVAQTSGRGRSYNEQFF
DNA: TGTGCCAGCAGCGTAGCTCAGACTAGCGGGAGGGGACGCTCCTACAATGAGCAGTTCTTC

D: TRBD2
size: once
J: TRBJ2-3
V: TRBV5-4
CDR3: CASSQRGSYTDTQYF
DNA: TGTGCCAGCAGCCAGCGGGGGTCTTACACAGATACGCAGTATTTT

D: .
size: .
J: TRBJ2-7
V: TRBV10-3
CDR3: CALSSGQSYEQYF
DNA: TGTGCCCTATCAAGTGGACAGTCCTACGAGCAGTACTTC

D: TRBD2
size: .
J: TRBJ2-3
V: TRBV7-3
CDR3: CASSLSGRATDTQYF
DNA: TGTGCCAGCAGCTTAAGCGGGAGGGCCACAGATACGCAGTATTTT

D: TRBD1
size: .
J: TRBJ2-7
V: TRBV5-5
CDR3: CASSFSGTGVDEQYF
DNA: TGTGCCAGCAGCTTCTCCGGGACAGGGGTTGACGAGCAGTACTTC

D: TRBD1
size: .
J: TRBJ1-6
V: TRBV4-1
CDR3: CASSQEAGGPSVPPLHF
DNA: TGCGCCAGCAGCCAAGAGGCAGGGGGCCCTTCGGTACCACCCCTCCACTTT

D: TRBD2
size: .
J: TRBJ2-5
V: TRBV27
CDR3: CASSTGTRQETQYF
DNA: TGTGCCAGCTCGACCGGGACTAGGCAAGAGACCCAGTACTTC

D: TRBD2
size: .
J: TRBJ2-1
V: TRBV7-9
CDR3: CASSLEGLAGGDEQFF
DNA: TGTGCCAGCAGCCTGGAAGGACTAGCGGGAGGGGATGAGCAGTTCTTC